Presented here are 15 T cell receptor beta chains from one specimen sequenced in a study of T cells in Graves' hyperthyroidism and ophthalmopathy. Amplification of TCR beta CDR3 regions was performed using RNA transcripts as template. HTBI primers drove first-round RT-PCR of the TCR CDR3. TCRdb redid the calling of the multiplex PCR reads with MiXCR, one entry per CDR3 protein. This sample has 350,000 to 450,000 distinct CDR3 sequences, with approximately 18% found just once. Sequences were obtained from blood. Receptors originate from a woman younger than 45 with Graves' hyperthyroidism that later progressed to Graves' ophthalmopathy.

This clonotype has at least ten counts. The chain carries TRBV4-1 and TRBJ2-1, with D tentatively TRBD1 (6 bases). V was cut by 3 bases and J by 3 bases, with 15 bases left in between. Germline V gene lookup returns CDR1 MGHRA and CDR2 YSYEKL. There are 16 residues in the CDR3. The CDR3 DNA reads TGCGCCAGCAGCCACCTTGCAGGGGTAGGCTACAATGAGCAGTTCTTC. Its translation: CASSHLAGVGYNEQFF.

This clonotype was observed at least ten times. The chain has TRBV5-5 and TRBJ1-1, with D hard to call. Trimming shortened V by 1 base and J by 4 bases, and 14 bases separated the two germline ends. There are 15 residues in the CDR3. Germline loops: CDR1 SGHKS, CDR2 YYEKEE (reference sequence). The CDR3 reads CASSLTGLKVTEAFF. DNA of the CDR3: TGTGCCAGCAGCTTGACCGGTCTAAAAGTCACTGAAGCTTTCTTT.

This rearrangement joins TRBV7-2 to TRBJ2-3; the D gene is possibly TRBD2 (6 bases). Trimming took 5 bases from V and 3 from J, leaving 18 bases between them. The CDR3 consists of 16 residues. Germline V gene data show CDR1 as SGHTA and CDR2 as FQGNSA. The DNA for the CDR3 is TGTGCCAGCAGCAACAGGAGGGCCGTAATAACAGATACGCAGTATTTT. Encoded protein: CASSNRRAVITDTQYF.

A few counts support this clonotype. V gene TRBV20-1 combines with J gene TRBJ2-7; 7 nucleotides line up with TRBD2. Losses at the gene ends were 0 bases for V and 2 bases for J; bases not matched to a gene: 7. The CDR3 has 15 amino acids. Germline V lookup: CDR1 DFQATT, CDR2 SNEGSKA (reference sequence). DNA of the CDR3: TGCAGTGCTAGAGATACCCTAGCGGTTGCCTACGAGCAGTACTTC. It is translated as CSARDTLAVAYEQYF.

In this sample, this clonotype turned up many times. The chain joins TRBV5-1 to TRBJ2-2, with 8 bases matching TRBD1. CDR1 SGHRS and CDR2 YFSETQ come from the germline V gene. Trimming took 1 base from V and 4 from J; bases not matched to a gene: 6. This CDR3 is built from 16 residues. DNA for the CDR3: TGCGCCAGCAGCTTGCCGACAGGGGCGGGCACCGGGGAGCTGTTTTTT. It yields the protein CASSLPTGAGTGELFF.

The table lists this clonotype with many counts. CDR3 in amino acids: CASSLPAAGADYEQYF. Here the CDR3 DNA reads TGTGCCAGCAGCCTCCCGGCCGCGGGAGCAGACTACGAGCAGTACTTC. The rearrangement links TRBV11-2 to TRBJ2-7; TRBD2 matches 7 bases. Per the germline V gene, CDR1 is SGHAT and CDR2 is FQNNGV. The CDR3 has 16 amino acids. V was clipped by 5 bases and J by 3 bases; unmatched bases: 13.

In this sample, this clonotype turned up many times. This chain uses TRBV30 with TRBJ2-2; the D gene is possibly TRBD1 (5 bases). The CDR3 has 12 residues. The germline V and J ends were trimmed by 2 bases and 6 bases, with 7 bases remaining between them. Germline-derived CDR1 and CDR2 are GTSNPN and SVGIG (reference sequence). In nucleotides, the CDR3 is TGTGCCTGGAGTACAGGTTCCGGGGAGCTGTTTTTT. It encodes CAWSTGSGELFF.

The V and J genes are TRBV4-1 and TRBJ1-2; D call uncertain. The CDR3 runs to 18 residues. CDR1 and CDR2 from the germline V gene are MGHRA and YSYEKL. Between the trimmed V and J ends, which lost 0 bases and 1 base, there was a span of 18 bases. This CDR3 is CASSQESQKRPVNYGYTF. The CDR3 nucleotides read TGCGCCAGCAGCCAAGAGTCCCAGAAACGACCTGTTAACTATGGCTACACCTTC.

This clonotype appeared a few times. The chain employs TRBV6-1 and TRBJ2-3; 8 nucleotides align to TRBD1. In germline, CDR1 is MNHNS, CDR2 SASEGT. Trimming cost V 6 bases and J 6 bases; bases outside gene matches: 14. This CDR3 region has 16 residues. The CDR3 region has the DNA TGTGCCAGCAGCCCCTTTTGGACAGGGTCCACGGATACGCAGTATTTT. Protein: CASSPFWTGSTDTQYF.

This clonotype was seen a handful of times. This chain joins TRBV6-1 and TRBJ1-6; 9 bases map to TRBD1. J gave up 3 bases and V 5 bases, and 11 bases lay outside the gene matches. Germline V gene sequence: CDR1 MNHNS, CDR2 SASEGT. The CDR3 length is 18 residues. The CDR3 spells CASSRRTGALIYNSPLHF. The CDR3 DNA reads as TGTGCCAGCAGTCGTCGGACAGGGGCCCTCATCTATAATTCACCCCTCCACTTT.

Ten or more counts support this clonotype. The chain recombines TRBV4-1 with TRBJ1-2; D might be TRBD1 (6 bases). The CDR3 has 16 amino acids. The ends were cut back, 3 bases at V and 2 bases at J, with 16 bases in the middle. Germline V gene sequence: CDR1 MGHRA, CDR2 YSYEKL. The CDR3 nucleotides read TGCGCCAGCAGCCACAAGGGACGGGGGCTGAACTATGGCTACACCTTC. It specifies CASSHKGRGLNYGYTF.

The chain has TRBV19 and TRBJ1-1; D not certain. Germline assignment: CDR1 LNHDA and CDR2 SQIVND (reference sequence). This CDR3 has 13 residues. Trimming removed 5 bases at V and 5 bases at J, with 12 bases between. CDR3 sequence (DNA): TGTGCCAGTAGTGCTATGAGAGGAACTGAAGCTTTCTTT. Translation gives CASSAMRGTEAFF.

Only one count was recorded for this clonotype. The V and J genes are TRBV7-6 and TRBJ2-1; D is perhaps TRBD2 (6 bases). Germline V gene data show CDR1 as SGHVS and CDR2 as FNYEAQ. The CDR3 is made up of 16 amino acids. Trimming shortened V by 5 bases and J by 2 bases, and 16 bases separated the two germline ends. The CDR3, as DNA: TGTGCCAGCAGCCCAATGACTAGTACAACCTACAATGAGCAGTTCTTC. This translates into CASSPMTSTTYNEQFF.

This clonotype has at least ten counts. The chain carries TRBV28 and TRBJ2-1; perhaps TRBD2 as D (5 bases). This CDR3 is 14 amino acids long. V lost 3 bases to trimming and J lost 12 bases, with 18 bases between them. Germline lookup yields CDR1 MDHEN and CDR2 SYDVKM. The CDR3 DNA follows: TGTGCCAGCAGTTTGGAGCATCGGGGATGGGTGCAGTTCTTC. Its protein product is CASSLEHRGWVQFF.

The V gene is TRBV5-1, the J gene TRBJ1-1; no clear D. The V gene lost 0 bases and the J gene lost 1 base, with 7 bases spanning the gap. This CDR3 has 14 amino acids. CDR1 and CDR2 (germline): SGHRS, YFSETQ. The DNA of the CDR3 is TGCGCCAGCAGCTTGGCCTTCTCGAACACTGAAGCTTTCTTT. Translated: CASSLAFSNTEAFF.